These T cell receptor beta chains were read from a single sample in a study of cytomegalovirus exposure and HLA in healthy donors. The data were produced by immunoSEQ multiplex PCR, yet TCRdb's version contains in-frame clones alone and is incomplete. This repertoire shows more than 80,000 clones, approximately 79% found once; its top ten account for roughly 3.6%. Input material: PBMCs. Every receptor here comes from a man between 60 and 75 years old in good health and CMV-seronegative. Each CDR3 is given with its conserved first and last residue. Each record gives: clone size, J gene, D gene, V gene, CDR3 protein, CDR3 DNA. D genes are given only for firm matches. The listing skips clone size in some rows; elsewhere it reads once, few, many or a size class.

clone_size: -
j_call: TRBJ2-1
d_call: TRBD1
v_call: TRBV5-4
cdr3_aa: CASSLEGQVSLNEQFF
cdr3_nt: TGTGCCAGCAGCTTGGAGGGACAGGTTAGTCTCAATGAGCAGTTCTTC

clone_size: -
j_call: TRBJ2-1
d_call: -
v_call: TRBV7-9
cdr3_aa: CASSLMETSNEQFF
cdr3_nt: TGTGCCAGCAGCTTAATGGAGACTAGCAATGAGCAGTTCTTC

clone_size: -
j_call: TRBJ1-1
d_call: TRBD1
v_call: TRBV7-2
cdr3_aa: CASSSQQGAYTEAFF
cdr3_nt: TGTGCCAGCAGCTCACAACAGGGGGCTTATACTGAAGCTTTCTTT

clone_size: -
j_call: TRBJ2-2
d_call: TRBD1
v_call: TRBV4-1
cdr3_aa: CASSQDGAGQGAGGELFF
cdr3_nt: TGCGCCAGCAGCCAAGATGGTGCGGGACAGGGGGCGGGCGGGGAGCTGTTTTTT

clone_size: once
j_call: TRBJ1-5
d_call: -
v_call: TRBV6-1
cdr3_aa: CASSETTGYSNQPQHF
cdr3_nt: TGTGCCAGCAGTGAAACGACAGGATATAGCAATCAGCCCCAGCATTTT

clone_size: -
j_call: TRBJ1-3
d_call: -
v_call: TRBV13
cdr3_aa: CASSGRDSGNTIYF
cdr3_nt: TGTGCCAGCAGTGGGAGGGACTCTGGAAACACCATATATTTT

clone_size: -
j_call: TRBJ2-3
d_call: -
v_call: TRBV7-9
cdr3_aa: CASAPGDPTDTQYF
cdr3_nt: TGTGCCAGCGCTCCAGGGGACCCCACAGATACGCAGTATTTT

clone_size: -
j_call: TRBJ1-1
d_call: -
v_call: TRBV29-1
cdr3_aa: CSVSLRGEGEAFF
cdr3_nt: TGCAGCGTTTCCCTACGGGGGGAAGGAGAAGCTTTCTTT

clone_size: -
j_call: TRBJ1-5
d_call: -
v_call: TRBV6-1
cdr3_aa: CASSEALIRYGNQPQHF
cdr3_nt: TGTGCCAGCAGTGAAGCGCTAATAAGATATGGCAATCAGCCCCAGCATTTT

clone_size: -
j_call: TRBJ2-3
d_call: TRBD2
v_call: TRBV27
cdr3_aa: CASSLRPSGGLTDTQYF
cdr3_nt: TGTGCCAGCAGTTTAAGGCCTAGCGGGGGCCTCACAGATACGCAGTATTTT

clone_size: -
j_call: TRBJ1-4
d_call: TRBD1
v_call: TRBV14
cdr3_aa: CASSQIRGPVEKLFF
cdr3_nt: TGTGCCAGCAGCCAAATCAGGGGGCCGGTTGAAAAACTGTTTTTT

clone_size: -
j_call: TRBJ2-2
d_call: -
v_call: TRBV5-5
cdr3_aa: CASSSNRIVNTGELFF
cdr3_nt: TGTGCCAGCAGCTCTAACAGGATCGTAAACACCGGGGAGCTGTTTTTT

clone_size: -
j_call: TRBJ2-3
d_call: -
v_call: TRBV29-1
cdr3_aa: CTGGAGVTDTQYF
cdr3_nt: TGCACCGGTGGGGCAGGGGTTACAGATACGCAGTATTTT

clone_size: once
j_call: TRBJ2-3
d_call: -
v_call: TRBV14
cdr3_aa: CASSQDQVVDTQYF
cdr3_nt: TGTGCCAGCAGCCAAGACCAGGTCGTAGATACGCAGTATTTT

clone_size: few
j_call: TRBJ2-7
d_call: -
v_call: TRBV19
cdr3_aa: CATVGGSGPRSYEQYF
cdr3_nt: TGTGCCACCGTAGGGGGTAGCGGGCCCCGCTCCTACGAGCAGTACTTC

clone_size: -
j_call: TRBJ2-3
d_call: TRBD1
v_call: TRBV5-1
cdr3_aa: CASSPGQTTDTQYF
cdr3_nt: TGCGCCAGCAGCCCGGGACAGACCACAGATACGCAGTATTTT

clone_size: -
j_call: TRBJ1-3
d_call: -
v_call: TRBV5-5
cdr3_aa: CASSFWQAGNTIYF
cdr3_nt: TGTGCCAGCAGCTTTTGGCAGGCTGGAAACACCATATATTTT

clone_size: -
j_call: TRBJ1-5
d_call: TRBD1
v_call: TRBV19
cdr3_aa: CASSLNQDRMGEPQHF
cdr3_nt: TGTGCCAGTAGCCTCAACCAGGACAGGATGGGTGAGCCCCAGCATTTT

clone_size: few
j_call: TRBJ2-5
d_call: TRBD2
v_call: TRBV7-3
cdr3_aa: CASSLHGGSQETQYF
cdr3_nt: TGTGCCAGCAGCCTCCACGGGGGGTCCCAAGAGACCCAGTACTTC

clone_size: few
j_call: TRBJ1-1
d_call: -
v_call: TRBV29-1
cdr3_aa: CSVDRGDATEAFF
cdr3_nt: TGCAGCGTTGATAGGGGCGACGCCACTGAAGCTTTCTTT

clone_size: -
j_call: TRBJ1-6
d_call: TRBD1
v_call: TRBV15
cdr3_aa: CATSRRTGTNSPLHF
cdr3_nt: TGTGCCACCAGCAGACGGACAGGTACTAATTCACCCCTCCACTTT

clone_size: -
j_call: TRBJ1-3
d_call: -
v_call: TRBV30
cdr3_aa: CAWRADSHSGNTIYF
cdr3_nt: TGTGCCTGGAGAGCCGACAGCCACTCTGGAAACACCATATATTTT

clone_size: few
j_call: TRBJ1-1
d_call: -
v_call: TRBV2
cdr3_aa: CASTRGVNTEAFF
cdr3_nt: TGTGCCAGCACTCGGGGAGTGAACACTGAAGCTTTCTTT

clone_size: -
j_call: TRBJ2-7
d_call: -
v_call: TRBV6-5
cdr3_aa: CASSYGHYEQYF
cdr3_nt: TGTGCCAGCAGTTACGGGCACTACGAGCAGTACTTC

clone_size: -
j_call: TRBJ1-3
d_call: -
v_call: TRBV28
cdr3_aa: CASRGQGGGNTIYF
cdr3_nt: TGTGCCAGCAGAGGGCAGGGTGGAGGAAACACCATATATTTT

clone_size: few
j_call: TRBJ1-3
d_call: -
v_call: TRBV10-3
cdr3_aa: CAISAQGRISGNTIYF
cdr3_nt: TGTGCCATCAGTGCCCAGGGCAGGATCTCTGGAAACACCATATATTTT

clone_size: -
j_call: TRBJ2-3
d_call: TRBD2
v_call: TRBV4-1
cdr3_aa: CASSQDRDRGVTDTQYF
cdr3_nt: TGCGCCAGCAGCCAAGATCGAGATCGGGGGGTCACAGATACGCAGTATTTT

clone_size: -
j_call: TRBJ2-7
d_call: -
v_call: TRBV7-6
cdr3_aa: CASGRTGTPYEQYF
cdr3_nt: TGTGCCAGCGGTAGGACCGGGACACCTTACGAGCAGTACTTC

clone_size: -
j_call: TRBJ2-5
d_call: TRBD2
v_call: TRBV25-1
cdr3_aa: CASSDQMGLADQETQYF
cdr3_nt: TGTGCCAGCAGTGATCAGATGGGACTAGCGGATCAAGAGACCCAGTACTTC

clone_size: -
j_call: TRBJ1-2
d_call: TRBD1
v_call: TRBV4-2
cdr3_aa: CASSQDWGGTGGTF
cdr3_nt: TGTGCCAGCAGCCAAGATTGGGGGGGGACAGGGGGCACCTTC

clone_size: -
j_call: TRBJ2-5
d_call: -
v_call: TRBV7-3
cdr3_aa: CASSLMGLAGETQYF
cdr3_nt: TGTGCCAGCAGCTTGATGGGACTCGCGGGGGAGACCCAGTACTTC

clone_size: -
j_call: TRBJ1-1
d_call: TRBD1
v_call: TRBV6-5
cdr3_aa: CASRLRTGATEAFF
cdr3_nt: TGTGCCAGCAGGTTGCGTACAGGGGCCACTGAAGCTTTCTTT

clone_size: -
j_call: TRBJ1-6
d_call: -
v_call: TRBV7-6
cdr3_aa: CASSPRAGSYNSPLHF
cdr3_nt: TGTGCCAGCAGCCCGAGGGCGGGTTCCTATAATTCACCCCTCCACTTT

clone_size: -
j_call: TRBJ2-1
d_call: TRBD2
v_call: TRBV9
cdr3_aa: CASSLREGSYNEQFF
cdr3_nt: TGTGCCAGCAGCCTCCGGGAGGGTTCCTACAATGAGCAGTTCTTC

clone_size: few
j_call: TRBJ2-5
d_call: -
v_call: TRBV5-1
cdr3_aa: CASSLAGFRGRETQYF
cdr3_nt: TGCGCCAGCAGCTTGGCCGGGTTTCGGGGGAGGGAGACCCAGTACTTC